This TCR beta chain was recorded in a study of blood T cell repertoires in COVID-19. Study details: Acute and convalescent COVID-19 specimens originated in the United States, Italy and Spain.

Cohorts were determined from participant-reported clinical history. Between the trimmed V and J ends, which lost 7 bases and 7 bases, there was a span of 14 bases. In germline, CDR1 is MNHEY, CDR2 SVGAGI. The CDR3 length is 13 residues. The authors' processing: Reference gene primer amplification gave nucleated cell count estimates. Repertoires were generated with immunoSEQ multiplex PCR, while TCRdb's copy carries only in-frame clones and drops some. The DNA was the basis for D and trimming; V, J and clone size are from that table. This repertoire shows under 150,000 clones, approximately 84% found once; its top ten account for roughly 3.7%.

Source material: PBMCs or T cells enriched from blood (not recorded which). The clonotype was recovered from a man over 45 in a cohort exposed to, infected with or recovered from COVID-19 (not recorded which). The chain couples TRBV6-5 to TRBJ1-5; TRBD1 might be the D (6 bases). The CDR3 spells CASNQFQGQPQHF. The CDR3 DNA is TGTGCCAGCAATCAGTTTCAGGGGCAGCCCCAGCATTTT.